Described below is a single T cell receptor (beta chain) sequence and its context. This clone was seen only once. Its cognate antigen has yet to be identified. No clone much larger than this one lies a single base away; base qualities are absent. This sample was included in a study of blood T cell repertoires in COVID-19 (dated by TCRdb to about 2020). Study-level background: The collaborator samples originated in the United States, Italy and Spain and spanned the acute and convalescent phases of COVID-19. The material from the prospective study consisted of cDNA or gDNA derived from T cells, B-cell-depleted T cells, or PBMCs. The samples were drawn from the first 160 participants of the ongoing ImmuneRACE study and from over 950 subjects provided by 6 global collaborators. HLA class I and class II types, where available, came from metadata supplied by the sample provider rather than from assay-based typing. Subjects who had been exposed to COVID-19, were actively infected with it, or had recovered from it provided the deeply sampled blood TCRbeta repertoires that made up the dataset. The repertoires were released in a freely available public database meant as a resource for research on the immune response to SARS-CoV-2. Sample metadata almost always included a de-identified subject ID, COVID-19 status, age in years and sex. Beyond this particular receptor, the publication reports: The quantity of clinical and demographic metadata differed by source and by participant and was supplied without curation.

Enrolling through a virtual design, the prospective study's participants ranged in age from roughly 18 to 90 years and lived across about two dozen United States geographic areas. In the prospective study, participants were assigned to cohorts based on the clinical history participants reported in a screening survey and a study questionnaire. Recovered participants in ImmuneRACE Cohort 3 were defined by two consecutive negative NP/OP PCR tests, clearance by a healthcare professional, or resolution of symptoms. Each participant in the prospective study had whole blood, serum and a nasopharyngeal or oropharyngeal swab collected by mobile phlebotomists. Additional blood draws and questionnaires over a 2-month period could optionally be provided by prospective study participants. Prospective study blood samples were shipped either frozen or at room temperature before DNA extraction. TCRbeta CDR3 regions were amplified from genomic DNA by means of the immunoSEQ Assay, a bias-controlled multiplex PCR. Concerning the study's data processing: Within the assay, amplification of reference gene primers was used to estimate how many nucleated cells each sample contained. To quantify the absolute abundance of each unique TCRbeta CDR3 rearrangement, sequence reads were collapsed and filtered. Productive Simpson clonality was computed per sample as the square root of Simpson's diversity index over productive rearrangements. This is the immuneACCESS table as TCRdb keeps it, with only in-frame sequences that have V and J called. A part of the clones is gone; compared with another copy, unresolved V genes explain less than half, and the rest is unexplained. That table is the source of V, J and clone size, and D and trimming were worked out from the DNA. Here the sample has about 160,000 clones; approximately 81% occur a single time. The biggest ten clones account for roughly 8% of the sample.

V loses 1 base, J loses 4 bases, and the germline ends lie 10 bases apart. CDR1 and CDR2 were assigned from the germline V gene (reference sequence) as SEHNR and FQNEAQ. The CDR3 goes from the cysteine to the phenylalanine over 14 residues. Here the CDR3 DNA is all that survives: 42 bases in frame from base 1. The receptor chain draws on TRBV7-9 and TRBJ1-1, with the D gene not confidently named. The TCR sequence derives from a woman aged 50 to 60 who had recovered from COVID-19. Sequencing was carried out using PBMCs or T cells enriched from blood (not recorded which). The DNA sequence is as follows: TGTGCCAGCAGCTTAGTGGAGCGAGGCACTGAAGCTTTCTTT. This is translated as CASSLVERGTEAFF.